This entry concerns a single TCR beta chain. This entry belongs to a study of cytotoxic CD8 clonotypes in ibrutinib-treated CLL. Using immunoSEQ multiplex PCR, the repertoire was profiled, and TCRdb retains in-frame clones only, with some absent. The sample lists about 140,000 clones; about 91% were seen once. Trimming took off 5 bases at V and 5 bases at J, with 13 bases between the two ends. CDR3 length equals 14 residues. Germline V lookup: CDR1 SGHTA, CDR2 FQGTGA. The sequences come from PBMCs, collected after 12 months of ibrutinib treatment. The receptor was isolated from a human donor with chronic lymphocytic leukemia. The rearrangement joins TRBV7-3 to TRBJ2-1; D might be TRBD1 or TRBD2, each matching 5 bases. CDR3: CASSPPPGHNEQFF. The DNA for the CDR3 is TGTGCCAGCAGCCCGCCCCCGGGGCACAATGAGCAGTTCTTC. The variable domain in full, with the rest retrieved from reference TRBV7-3 and TRBJ2-1, is GAGVSQTPSNKVTEKGKYVELRCDPISGHTALYWYRQSLGQGPEFLIYFQGTGAADDSGLPNDRFFAVRPEGSVSTLKIQRTERGDSAVYLCASSPPPGHNEQFFGPGTRLTVL.